A selection of T cell receptor beta chains follows, all from one sample in a study of T cells in Graves' hyperthyroidism and ophthalmopathy. TCRdb fed the multiplex PCR reads into MiXCR, producing one record per CDR3 protein. The sample records over 650,000 distinct CDR3 sequences, roughly 45% being singletons. The sample comprised peripheral blood or thyroid tissue (not recorded which). All receptors derive from an adult man with Graves' disease, either hyperthyroidism or ophthalmopathy (not recorded which). The CDR3 runs from the conserved cysteine through the conserved F or W. The D gene is left open where the match is weak. Only some rows state a clone size, as once, few, many or a class for expanded clones.

V: TRBV4-1
size: once
D: TRBD1
J: TRBJ1-2
CDR3: CASSEPGQGPSYGYTF
DNA: TGCGCCAGCAGCGAGCCGGGACAGGGGCCTTCCTATGGCTACACCTTC

V: TRBV29-1
size: -
D: TRBD1
J: TRBJ2-7
CDR3: CSADRDEQYF
DNA: TGCAGCGCTGACAGGGACGAGCAGTACTTC

V: TRBV25-1
size: -
D: TRBD1
J: TRBJ1-1
CDR3: CASSADYTGVMNTEAFF
DNA: TGTGCCAGCAGTGCGGATTATACAGGGGTTATGAACACTGAAGCTTTCTTT

V: TRBV2
size: many
D: -
J: TRBJ1-1
CDR3: CASGGAKNTEAFF
DNA: TGTGCCAGCGGGGGGGCTAAGAACACTGAAGCTTTCTTT

V: TRBV12-3/TRBV12-4
size: few
D: -
J: TRBJ1-5
CDR3: CASSLSGSKPQHF
DNA: TGTGCCAGCAGTTTGTCGGGAAGTAAGCCCCAGCATTTT

V: TRBV9
size: many
D: -
J: TRBJ1-5
CDR3: CASSVDSRQPQHF
DNA: TGTGCCAGCAGCGTAGACAGCAGACAGCCCCAGCATTTT

V: TRBV29-1
size: -
D: -
J: TRBJ2-7
CDR3: CSVKPGGSYEQYF
DNA: TGCAGCGTAAAACCTGGGGGCTCCTACGAGCAGTACTTC

V: TRBV19
size: -
D: TRBD1
J: TRBJ1-5
CDR3: CASSTPGTGDYSNQPQHF
DNA: TGTGCCAGTAGTACACCCGGGACAGGCGACTATAGCAATCAGCCCCAGCATTTT

V: TRBV29-1
size: -
D: TRBD2
J: TRBJ2-5
CDR3: CSVEDGAGVQETQYF
DNA: TGCAGCGTTGAAGATGGAGCGGGGGTTCAGGAGACCCAGTACTTC

V: TRBV7-6
size: many
D: -
J: TRBJ1-1
CDR3: CASSLASAMNTEAFF
DNA: TGTGCCAGCAGCTTAGCGTCGGCAATGAACACTGAAGCTTTCTTT

V: TRBV5-6
size: -
D: -
J: TRBJ2-2
CDR3: CASSATGTRTGELFF
DNA: TGTGCCAGCAGCGCAACGGGGACCCGCACCGGGGAGCTGTTTTTT

V: TRBV7-6
size: few
D: -
J: TRBJ2-5
CDR3: CASSQDWASRETQYF
DNA: TGTGCCAGCAGCCAAGATTGGGCTAGCAGAGAGACCCAGTACTTC

V: TRBV7-9
size: many
D: -
J: TRBJ1-1
CDR3: CASSGTRFEAFF
DNA: TGTGCCAGCAGCGGTACGCGATTTGAAGCTTTCTTT

V: TRBV20-1
size: once
D: -
J: TRBJ1-3
CDR3: CSARDSRRLAGNTIYF
DNA: TGCAGTGCTAGAGATTCTCGCAGGCTCGCTGGAAACACCATATATTTT

V: TRBV5-1
size: -
D: TRBD1
J: TRBJ1-1
CDR3: CASSGGTGGTEAFF
DNA: TGCGCCAGCAGCGGGGGGACAGGCGGCACTGAAGCTTTCTTT

V: TRBV2
size: -
D: -
J: TRBJ1-5
CDR3: CASRYGQGNQPQHF
DNA: TGTGCCAGCAGATACGGACAAGGCAATCAGCCCCAGCATTTT

V: TRBV29-1
size: -
D: -
J: TRBJ1-3
CDR3: CSVEDFTAGNTIYF
DNA: TGCAGCGTTGAAGATTTCACAGCCGGAAACACCATATATTTT

V: TRBV14
size: many
D: -
J: TRBJ1-5
CDR3: CASSQDGQPQHF
DNA: TGTGCCAGCAGCCAAGACGGTCAGCCCCAGCATTTT

V: TRBV29-1
size: many
D: -
J: TRBJ1-1
CDR3: CSVEDRSGNTEAFF
DNA: TGCAGCGTTGAAGATCGGTCGGGGAACACTGAAGCTTTCTTT

V: TRBV5-1
size: few
D: -
J: TRBJ2-7
CDR3: CASSPEWGGPHEQYF
DNA: TGCGCCAGCAGCCCTGAATGGGGAGGACCCCACGAGCAGTACTTC

V: TRBV19
size: few
D: TRBD1
J: TRBJ1-1
CDR3: CASSMTGTEAFF
DNA: TGTGCCAGTAGTATGACAGGGACGGAAGCTTTCTTT

V: TRBV5-1
size: -
D: -
J: TRBJ1-2
CDR3: CASSLGSGPDYGYTF
DNA: TGCGCCAGCAGCTTGGGGAGCGGGCCCGACTATGGCTACACCTTC